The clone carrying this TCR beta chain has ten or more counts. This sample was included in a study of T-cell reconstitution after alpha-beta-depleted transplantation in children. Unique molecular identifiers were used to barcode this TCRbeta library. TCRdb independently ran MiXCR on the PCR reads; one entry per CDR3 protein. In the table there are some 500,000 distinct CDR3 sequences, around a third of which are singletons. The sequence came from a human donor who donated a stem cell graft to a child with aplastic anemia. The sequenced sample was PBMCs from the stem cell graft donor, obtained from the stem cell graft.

The CDR3 nucleotides are TGTGCCAGCAGCTTAGAAGGCTATGGCTACACCTTC. Amino acids: CASSLEGYGYTF. V and J are TRBV7-2 and TRBJ1-2; D gene uncertain. With 1 base removed from V and 4 bases from J, the gap between germline ends came to 4 bases. The germline V gene has CDR1 SGHTA and CDR2 FQGNSA. The CDR3 has 12 amino acids.